Below, 16 T cell receptor beta chains from the same sample are listed, as sequenced in a study of blood T cell repertoires in COVID-19. Sequencing used immunoSEQ multiplex PCR; TCRdb keeps in-frame clones, though not all of them. The sample shows around 61,000 clones, around nine tenths of them seen only once. The material sequenced was peripheral blood. These receptors were obtained from a man in his sixties with acute or convalescent COVID-19.

The V gene is TRBV6-2 or TRBV6-3, the J gene TRBJ1-5, with 7 bases that match TRBD1. From germline, CDR1 is MNHEY and CDR2 SVGEGT. After removal of 2 bases from V and 0 bases from J, the junction contained 4 bases not matched to a gene. CDR3 length: 16 amino acids. The CDR3 protein is CASSYGTDYSNQPQHF. CDR3 nucleotide sequence: TGTGCCAGCAGTTACGGGACAGATTATAGCAATCAGCCCCAGCATTTT.

This clone was seen once. CDR3 nucleotides: TGCGCCAGCAGCCAAGATTCCTGGAACACTGAAGCTTTCTTT. Its translation: CASSQDSWNTEAFF. The chain carries TRBV4-1 and TRBJ1-1, with D unresolved. Germline V gene data show CDR1 as MGHRA and CDR2 as YSYEKL. The length of the CDR3 is 14 residues. Trimming removed 0 bases from V and 1 base from J, with 6 bases in between.

V is TRBV19 and J is TRBJ1-1; D is ambiguous. CDR3 length equals 13 residues. The V end lost 7 bases, the J end lost 3 bases, and 12 bases lay between the germline ends. The germline CDR1 and CDR2 sequences are LNHDA and SQIVND (reference sequence). CDR3 amino acids: CASMGGGHTEAFF. CDR3 bases: TGTGCCAGTATGGGAGGCGGGCACACTGAAGCTTTCTTT.

The chain employs TRBV29-1 and TRBJ2-3, with D maybe TRBD1 (6 bases). The length of the CDR3 is 15 residues. Trimming took 8 bases from V and 4 from J, leaving 22 bases between them. From germline, CDR1 is SQVTM and CDR2 ANQGSEA. CDR3 sequence (DNA): TGCAGCTTTGTCACTCAGGGGTCTGTGGCAGATACGCAGTATTTT. It yields the protein CSFVTQGSVADTQYF.

The V gene is TRBV6-6, the J gene TRBJ1-5; 10 bases match TRBD1. The CDR3 consists of 15 residues. With 4 bases clipped from V and 6 bases from J, the junction kept 6 bases outside the gene matches. Looked up from germline, CDR1 is MNHNY and CDR2 is SVGAGI (reference sequence). CDR3 amino acids: CASSFPGTGAQPQHF. CDR3 nucleotides: TGTGCCAGCAGTTTCCCCGGGACAGGGGCTCAGCCCCAGCATTTT.

This chain joins TRBV5-1 and TRBJ2-7; D perhaps matches TRBD1 (6 bases). CDR1 and CDR2 from the germline V gene are SGHRS and YFSETQ. V was cut by 5 bases and J by 1 base, with 13 bases left in between. The CDR3 consists of 14 residues. The CDR3: CASRVTGKSYEQYF. CDR3 nucleotides: TGCGCCAGCAGGGTGACAGGAAAATCCTACGAGCAGTACTTC.

J is TRBJ2-4 and V is TRBV20-1; TRBD1 agrees at 10 bases. CDR3 length: 17 residues. V lost 3 bases and J lost 3; bases outside the gene matches: 11. Germline V gene lookup returns CDR1 DFQATT and CDR2 SNEGSKA (reference sequence). CDR3 region: CSASSVRDRGNKNIQYF. For the CDR3, the DNA is TGCAGTGCTAGTTCAGTCCGGGACAGGGGAAACAAAAACATTCAGTACTTC.

The chain carries TRBV19 and TRBJ1-5, with 7 nucleotides matching TRBD1. Germline loops: CDR1 LNHDA, CDR2 SQIVND (reference sequence). Trimming cost V 5 bases and J 1 base; bases outside gene matches: 5. The CDR3 totals 15 residues. CDR3 amino acids: CASSSQTGSNQPQHF. CDR3 DNA sequence: TGTGCCAGTAGTTCCCAGACAGGGAGCAATCAGCCCCAGCATTTT.

The V gene is TRBV9, the J gene TRBJ1-3, with a weak D call TRBD1 (5 bases). Per germline, CDR1 SGDLS and CDR2 YYNGEE. The V end lost 0 bases, the J end lost 0 bases, and 10 bases lay between the germline ends. CDR3 length equals 16 residues. DNA for the CDR3: TGTGCCAGCAGCGTAGGGGGGGACCTCTCTGGAAACACCATATATTTT. Translation gives CASSVGGDLSGNTIYF.

The J gene is TRBJ2-7, the V gene TRBV11-2; no reliable D call. The CDR3 is 15 residues long. Per germline, CDR1 SGHAT and CDR2 FQNNGV. V lost 3 bases and J lost 0, with 12 bases in between. The CDR3 is CASSLSPLPSYEQYF. Here the CDR3 DNA reads TGTGCCAGCAGCTTGTCCCCGCTACCCTCCTACGAGCAGTACTTC.

This clone was picked up a small number of times. The chain is built from TRBV7-2 and TRBJ1-1; D is uncertain. CDR1 and CDR2 from the germline V gene are SGHTA and FQGNSA. The CDR3 extends over 14 amino acids. V was clipped by 2 bases and J by 0 bases, with 7 bases between them. The CDR3 coding sequence is TGTGCCAGCAGCTTAAGTGCGGTGAACACTGAAGCTTTCTTT. This sequence encodes CASSLSAVNTEAFF.

J is TRBJ1-2 and V is TRBV6-1; the match to TRBD1 covers 9 bases. The germline CDR1 and CDR2 sequences are MNHNS and SASEGT. The V segment lost 2 bases and the J segment 8 bases; nucleotides outside the gene matches: 9. CDR3 length: 15 residues. CDR3 region: CASSELRGQGQGYTF. The CDR3 nucleotides are TGTGCCAGCAGTGAATTGAGGGGACAGGGTCAAGGCTACACCTTC.

The rearrangement joins TRBV5-4 to TRBJ2-7; D might be TRBD1 (5 bases). The CDR3 spans 14 residues. CDR1 is SGHNT and CDR2 is YYREEE in the germline V gene (reference sequence). V was shortened by 2 bases and J by 0 bases, with 9 bases between the two germline ends. CDR3 sequence: CASSFPDSSYEQYF. CDR3 bases: TGTGCCAGCAGCTTCCCCGACAGCTCCTACGAGCAGTACTTC.

The rearrangement links TRBV19 to TRBJ2-2; TRBD1 agrees at 8 bases. The V and J ends lost 5 bases and 6 bases, in that order; junction bases with no gene match: 5. Germline V gene data show CDR1 as LNHDA and CDR2 as SQIVND (reference sequence). This CDR3 contains 14 residues. Here the CDR3 DNA reads TGTGCCAGTAGTCTGGGACAGGTCCCCGGGGAGCTGTTTTTT. Translating it yields CASSLGQVPGELFF.

The rearrangement uses TRBV25-1 and TRBJ1-2, with a possible D match to TRBD1 (5 bases). The germline gives CDR1 MGHDK, CDR2 SYGVNS. Between the trimmed V and J ends, which lost 5 bases and 8 bases, there was a span of 12 bases. The CDR3 consists of 12 residues. The CDR3 DNA is TGTGCCAGCAGTCTAGGGGTGGCCGGCTACACCTTC. Protein: CASSLGVAGYTF.

DNA of the CDR3: TGCGCCAGCAGCCGCCGGGGCAATGAGCAGTTCTTC. This codes for CASSRRGNEQFF. The rearrangement links TRBV5-1 to TRBJ2-1; possible D gene TRBD2, 5 bases. The CDR3 has 12 residues. Germline V gene lookup returns CDR1 SGHRS and CDR2 YFSETQ. V lost 4 bases and J 6 bases, leaving 8 bases between the germline ends.